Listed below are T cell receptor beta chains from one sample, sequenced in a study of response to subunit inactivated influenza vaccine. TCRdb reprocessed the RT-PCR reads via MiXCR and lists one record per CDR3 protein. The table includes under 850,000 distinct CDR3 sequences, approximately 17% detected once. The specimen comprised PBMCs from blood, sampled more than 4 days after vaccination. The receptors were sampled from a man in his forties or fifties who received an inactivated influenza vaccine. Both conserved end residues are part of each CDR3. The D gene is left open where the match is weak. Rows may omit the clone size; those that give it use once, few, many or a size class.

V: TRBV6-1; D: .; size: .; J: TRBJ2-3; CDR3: CASRDRPSSTDTQYF; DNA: TGTGCCAGCAGGGACAGACCGTCTAGCACAGATACGCAGTATTTT
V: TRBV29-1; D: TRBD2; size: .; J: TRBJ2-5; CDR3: CSVDSGESTQYF; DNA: TGCAGCGTTGACAGCGGGGAGTCGACCCAGTACTTC
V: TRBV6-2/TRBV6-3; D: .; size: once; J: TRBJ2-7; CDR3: CASSSDSIYYEQYF; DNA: TGTGCCAGCAGTTCCGACTCGATTTACTACGAGCAGTACTTC
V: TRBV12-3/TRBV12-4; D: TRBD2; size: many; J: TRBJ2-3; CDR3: CASSPRTSGADTQYF; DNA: TGTGCCAGCAGTCCGCGGACTAGCGGGGCAGATACGCAGTATTTT
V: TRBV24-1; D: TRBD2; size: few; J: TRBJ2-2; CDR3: CATRRRASGPGELFF; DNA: TGTGCCACCCGAAGGAGGGCTAGCGGTCCAGGGGAGCTGTTTTTT
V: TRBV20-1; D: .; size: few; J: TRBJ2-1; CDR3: CSASAQRAFYNEQFF; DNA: TGCAGTGCTAGTGCCCAGCGGGCCTTCTACAATGAGCAGTTCTTC
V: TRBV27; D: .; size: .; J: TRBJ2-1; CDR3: CASRLHKANEQFF; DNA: TGTGCCAGCAGACTACACAAAGCCAATGAGCAGTTCTTC
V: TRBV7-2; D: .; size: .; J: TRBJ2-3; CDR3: CASSRGGAGVSTDTQYF; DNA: TGTGCCAGCAGCAGAGGGGGGGCGGGAGTTAGCACAGATACGCAGTATTTT
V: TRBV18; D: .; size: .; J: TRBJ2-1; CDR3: CASSSGEAGGYNEQFF; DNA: TGTGCCAGCTCATCAGGAGAAGCGGGCGGTTACAATGAGCAGTTCTTC
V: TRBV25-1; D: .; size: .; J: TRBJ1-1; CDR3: CASRLYKGTSKAFF; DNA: TGTGCCAGCCGGCTGTACAAGGGGACATCGAAAGCTTTCTTT
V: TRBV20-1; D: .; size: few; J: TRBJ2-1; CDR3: CSAPHRAPSSYNEQFF; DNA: TGCAGTGCGCCCCACAGGGCCCCCAGCTCCTACAATGAGCAGTTCTTC
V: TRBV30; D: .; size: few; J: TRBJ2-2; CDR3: CAWGMGRETGELFF; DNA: TGTGCCTGGGGCATGGGCAGGGAGACCGGGGAGCTGTTTTTT
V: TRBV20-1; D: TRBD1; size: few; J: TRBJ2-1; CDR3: CSAVSSGGYYNEQFF; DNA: TGCAGTGCTGTCAGCTCAGGGGGCTATTACAATGAGCAGTTCTTC
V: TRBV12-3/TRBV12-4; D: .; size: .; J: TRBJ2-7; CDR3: CASSSALYEHYF; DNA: TGTGCCAGCAGTTCCGCTTTATACGAGCACTACTTC
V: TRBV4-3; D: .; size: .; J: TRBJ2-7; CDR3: CASSQDDLAYEQYF; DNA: TGCGCCAGCAGCCAAGACGATCTAGCCTACGAGCAGTACTTC
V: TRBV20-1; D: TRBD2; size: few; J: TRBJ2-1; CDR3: CSALGAGETWNEQFF; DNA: TGCAGTGCTCTTGGAGCGGGAGAGACTTGGAATGAGCAGTTCTTC
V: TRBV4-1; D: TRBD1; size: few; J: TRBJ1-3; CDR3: CASSLLGQGSGNTIYF; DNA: TGCGCCAGCAGCCTACTGGGACAGGGGAGTGGAAACACCATATATTTT
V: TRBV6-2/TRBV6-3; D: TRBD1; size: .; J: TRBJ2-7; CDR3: CASSTYTGGYEQYF; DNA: TGTGCCAGCAGTACATACACAGGGGGCTACGAGCAGTACTTC
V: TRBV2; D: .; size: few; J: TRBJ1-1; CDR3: CASSELSEPAFF; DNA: TGTGCCAGCAGTGAACTCAGCGAGCCAGCTTTCTTT
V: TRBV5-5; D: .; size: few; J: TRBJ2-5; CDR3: CASSSGATGLSGETQYF; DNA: TGTGCCAGCAGCTCGGGAGCGACCGGACTATCTGGGGAGACCCAGTACTTC
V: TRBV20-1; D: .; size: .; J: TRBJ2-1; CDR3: CSARDQSSGNSYNEQFF; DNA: TGCAGTGCTAGAGATCAGAGTAGCGGAAACTCCTACAATGAGCAGTTCTTC
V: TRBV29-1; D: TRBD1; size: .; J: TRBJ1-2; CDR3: CSVVSGGRDRGNYGYTF; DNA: TGCAGCGTTGTGTCCGGCGGGAGGGACAGGGGCAACTATGGCTACACCTTC
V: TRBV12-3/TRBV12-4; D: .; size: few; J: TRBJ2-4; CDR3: CASSFLNIQYF; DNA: TGTGCCAGCAGTTTCCTGAACATTCAGTACTTC
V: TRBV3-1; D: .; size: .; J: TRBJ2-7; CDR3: CASSQLGTAYEQYF; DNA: TGTGCCAGCAGCCAACTCGGAACCGCGTACGAGCAGTACTTC
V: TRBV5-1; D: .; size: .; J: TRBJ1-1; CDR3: CASSGRGRMNTEAFF; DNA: TGCGCCAGCAGCGGCAGGGGCCGGATGAACACTGAAGCTTTCTTT
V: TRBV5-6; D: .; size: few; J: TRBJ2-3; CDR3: CASSFSNTQYF; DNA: TGTGCCAGCAGCTTTTCGAATACGCAGTATTTT
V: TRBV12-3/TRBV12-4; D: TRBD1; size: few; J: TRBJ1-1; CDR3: CASSRDRGMNTEAFF; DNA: TGTGCCAGCAGTAGGGACAGGGGGATGAACACTGAAGCTTTCTTT
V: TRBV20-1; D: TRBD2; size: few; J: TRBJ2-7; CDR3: CSARVAGEGSEQYF; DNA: TGCAGTGCTAGAGTTGCGGGAGAGGGGTCCGAGCAGTACTTC
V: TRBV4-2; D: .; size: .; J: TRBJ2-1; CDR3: CASSQDGETGANEQFF; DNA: TGTGCCAGCAGCCAAGATGGCGAGACGGGGGCCAATGAGCAGTTCTTC
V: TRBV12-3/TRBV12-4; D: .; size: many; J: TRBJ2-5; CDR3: CASSGGGRETQYF; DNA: TGTGCCAGCAGTGGAGGGGGCAGAGAGACCCAGTACTTC
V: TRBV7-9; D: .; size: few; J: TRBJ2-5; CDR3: CASSLTGPQETQYF; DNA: TGTGCCAGCAGCTTAACCGGACCTCAAGAGACCCAGTACTTC
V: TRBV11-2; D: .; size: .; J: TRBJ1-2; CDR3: CASSLYGDYGYTF; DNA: TGTGCCAGCAGCTTATACGGGGACTATGGCTACACCTTC
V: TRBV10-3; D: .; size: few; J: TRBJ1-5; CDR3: CATSDTRRDQPQHF; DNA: TGTGCCACCTCTGACACCCGGAGGGATCAGCCCCAGCATTTT
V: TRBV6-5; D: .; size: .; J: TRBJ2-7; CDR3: CASSSSGRSSYEQYF; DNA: TGTGCCAGCAGTTCCTCGGGACGAAGCTCCTACGAGCAGTACTTC
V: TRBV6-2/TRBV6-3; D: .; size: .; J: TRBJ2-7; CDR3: CASSYSRGLLSYEQYF; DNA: TGTGCCAGCAGTTACTCGAGAGGGCTACTCTCCTACGAGCAGTACTTC
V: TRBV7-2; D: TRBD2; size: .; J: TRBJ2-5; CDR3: CASILLAEYQETQYF; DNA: TGTGCCAGCATCTTGCTAGCGGAGTACCAAGAGACCCAGTACTTC
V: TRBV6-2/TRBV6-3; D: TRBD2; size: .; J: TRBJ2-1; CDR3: CASRPERLAGKYNEQFF; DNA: TGTGCCAGCAGACCCGAACGACTAGCGGGAAAATACAATGAGCAGTTCTTC
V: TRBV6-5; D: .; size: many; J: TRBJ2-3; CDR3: CASSYGGTDTQYF; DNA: TGTGCCAGCAGTTACGGAGGCACAGATACGCAGTATTTT
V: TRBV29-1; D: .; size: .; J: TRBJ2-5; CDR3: CSVDAWGSIEETQYF; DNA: TGCAGCGTTGATGCCTGGGGCTCTATCGAAGAGACCCAGTACTTC
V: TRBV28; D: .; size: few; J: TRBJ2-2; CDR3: CASSLGAHTGELFF; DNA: TGTGCCAGCAGTTTAGGGGCACACACCGGGGAGCTGTTTTTT
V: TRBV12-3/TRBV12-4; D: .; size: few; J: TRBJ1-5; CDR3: CASSFGGVQPQHF; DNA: TGTGCCAGCAGTTTCGGGGGAGTTCAGCCCCAGCATTTT
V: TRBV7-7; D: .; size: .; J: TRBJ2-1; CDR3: CASSLAGMYNEQFF; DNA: TGTGCCAGCAGCTTAGCAGGGATGTACAATGAGCAGTTCTTC